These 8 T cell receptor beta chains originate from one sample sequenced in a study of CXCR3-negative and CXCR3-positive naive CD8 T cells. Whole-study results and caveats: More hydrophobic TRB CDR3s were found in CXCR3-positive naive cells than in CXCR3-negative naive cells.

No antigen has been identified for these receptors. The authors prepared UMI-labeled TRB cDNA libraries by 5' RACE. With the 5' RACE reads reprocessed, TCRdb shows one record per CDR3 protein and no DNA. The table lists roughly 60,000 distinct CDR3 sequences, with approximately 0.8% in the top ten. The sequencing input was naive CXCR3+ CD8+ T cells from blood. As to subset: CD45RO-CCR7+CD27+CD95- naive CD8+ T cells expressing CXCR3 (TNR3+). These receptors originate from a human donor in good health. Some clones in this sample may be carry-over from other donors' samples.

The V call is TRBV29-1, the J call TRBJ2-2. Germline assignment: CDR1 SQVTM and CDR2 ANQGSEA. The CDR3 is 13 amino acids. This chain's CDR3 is CSVSEANTGELFF.

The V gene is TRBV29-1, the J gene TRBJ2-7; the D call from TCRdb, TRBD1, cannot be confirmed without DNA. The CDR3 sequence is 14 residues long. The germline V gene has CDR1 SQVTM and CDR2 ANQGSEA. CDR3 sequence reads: CSVERRGSTYEQYF.

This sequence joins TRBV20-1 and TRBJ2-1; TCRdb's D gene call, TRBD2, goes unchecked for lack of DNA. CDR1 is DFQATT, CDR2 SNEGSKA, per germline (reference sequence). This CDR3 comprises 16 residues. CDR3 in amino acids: CSASPGERGAYGEQFF.

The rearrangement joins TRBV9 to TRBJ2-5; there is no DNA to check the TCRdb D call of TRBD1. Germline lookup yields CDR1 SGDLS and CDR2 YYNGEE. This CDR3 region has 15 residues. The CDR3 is CASSGSGGDEETQYF.

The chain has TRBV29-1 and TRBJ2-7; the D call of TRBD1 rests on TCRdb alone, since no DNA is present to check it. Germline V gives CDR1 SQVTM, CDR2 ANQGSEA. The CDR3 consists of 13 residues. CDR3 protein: CSVGGGAFNEQYF.

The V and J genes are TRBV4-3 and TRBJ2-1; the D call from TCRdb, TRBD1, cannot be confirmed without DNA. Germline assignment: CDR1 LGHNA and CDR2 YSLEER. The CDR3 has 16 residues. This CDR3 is CASSQAGIPTVDEQFF.

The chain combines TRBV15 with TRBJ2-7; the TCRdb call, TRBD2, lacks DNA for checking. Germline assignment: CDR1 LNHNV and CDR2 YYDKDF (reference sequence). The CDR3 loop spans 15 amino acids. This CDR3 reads CATSDPSGSAYEQYF.

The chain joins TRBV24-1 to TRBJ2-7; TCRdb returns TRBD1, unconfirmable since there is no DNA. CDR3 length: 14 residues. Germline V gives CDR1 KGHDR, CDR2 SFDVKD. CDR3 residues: CATSPGTEIDEQYF.